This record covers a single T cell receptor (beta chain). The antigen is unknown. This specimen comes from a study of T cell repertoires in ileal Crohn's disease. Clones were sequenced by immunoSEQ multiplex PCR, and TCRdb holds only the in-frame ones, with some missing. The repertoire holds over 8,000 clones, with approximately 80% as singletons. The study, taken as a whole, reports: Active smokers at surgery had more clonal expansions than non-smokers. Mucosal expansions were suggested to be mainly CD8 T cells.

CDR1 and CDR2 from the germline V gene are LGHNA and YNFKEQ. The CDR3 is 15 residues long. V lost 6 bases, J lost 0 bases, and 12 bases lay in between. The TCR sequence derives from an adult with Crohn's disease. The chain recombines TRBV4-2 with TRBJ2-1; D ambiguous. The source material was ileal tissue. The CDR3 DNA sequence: TGTGCCAGCAGGGGGATGGGAAGCTCCTACAATGAGCAGTTCTTC. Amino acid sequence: CASRGMGSSYNEQFF.